Here is one T cell receptor beta chain with its context. Its antigen remains unidentified. Time point denoted: time of PML onset. Every listed patient previously received interferon beta; all PML patients were women. This entry is derived from a study of multiple sclerosis patients with progressive multifocal leukoencephalopathy. The CDR3 is 17 residues long. V dropped 3 bases and J dropped 2; count of bases not matched to a gene: 10. Germline V CDR1 and CDR2: WNHNN, SYGVQD (reference sequence). Sequencing was at survey level. TCRdb's table, derived via immunoSEQ multiplex PCR, lists solely in-frame clones and lacks some. The sample holds under 35,000 clones, approximately 90% seen once. Notes on the study in general: Findings may reflect JC virus infection or just general immunocompromise. Less diverse TRB repertoires were suggested in most PML patients.

The sequencing used PBMCs, collected from a patient treated with natalizumab. The chain uses TRBV10-1 and TRBJ1-5, with 7 bases identical to TRBD1. The clonotype was recovered from a woman aged 40-49 years with progressive multifocal leukoencephalopathy. In nucleotides, the CDR3 is TGCGCCAGCAGTGAAAGCTTGACAGGGATAGGCAATCAGCCCCAGCATTTT. Translating it yields CASSESLTGIGNQPQHF.